The 28 T cell receptor beta chains below were found in one sample sequenced in a study of blood T cell repertoires in COVID-19. Sequencing used immunoSEQ multiplex PCR; TCRdb keeps in-frame clones, though not all of them. The table shows approximately 340,000 clones, with about 83% occurring only once. The specimen was peripheral blood. These receptors all stem from a man aged 30 to 39 with active or convalescent COVID-19.

V is TRBV27 and J is TRBJ2-1; possible D gene TRBD2, 6 bases. The V gene's germline CDR1 is MNHEY and CDR2 SMNVEV (reference sequence). The V end was cut by 6 bases, the J end by 9 bases, with 12 bases between. There are 12 residues in the CDR3. CDR3 in DNA: TGTGCCAGCAGAACTAGCTTCACTGAGCAGTTCTTC. It is translated as CASRTSFTEQFF.

The chain couples TRBV6-2 or TRBV6-3 to TRBJ1-1, with unresolved D. Looked up from germline, CDR1 is MNHEY and CDR2 is SVGEGT. CDR3 length equals 13 residues. V was clipped by 5 bases and J by 0 bases, with 7 bases between them. Written as DNA, the CDR3 is TGTGCCAGCAGTCCCCTTCTGAACACTGAAGCTTTCTTT. Translated: CASSPLLNTEAFF.

The CDR3: CASSAPGGDYGYTF. The CDR3, as DNA: TGTGCCAGCAGCGCACCGGGGGGCGACTATGGCTACACCTTC. The chain is built from TRBV5-4 and TRBJ1-2, with D possibly TRBD1 on 6 matching bases. Per germline, CDR1 SGHNT and CDR2 YYREEE (reference sequence). CDR3 size: 14 residues. V was clipped by 4 bases and J by 3 bases, with 13 bases between them.

The V call is TRBV7-9, the J call TRBJ2-1, with D hard to call. CDR1 is SEHNR and CDR2 is FQNEAQ in the germline V gene (reference sequence). The CDR3 is 15 amino acids. V was clipped by 5 bases and J by 2 bases, with 13 bases between them. CDR3 region: CASSRPGFAYNEQFF. The DNA of the CDR3 is TGTGCCAGCAGCCGCCCGGGTTTCGCCTACAATGAGCAGTTCTTC.

The chain links TRBV24-1 to TRBJ1-1; the D is unclear. V lost 9 bases, J lost 1 base, and 17 bases lay in between. The CDR3 spans 15 residues. CDR1 is KGHDR and CDR2 is SFDVKD in the germline V gene. CDR3 sequence: CATPSHPGRNTEAFF. The CDR3 region has the DNA TGTGCCACCCCCTCGCATCCGGGGAGGAACACTGAAGCTTTCTTT.

V usage is TRBV29-1 and J usage is TRBJ2-1; possibly TRBD2 for D (5 bases). Germline CDR1 SQVTM, CDR2 ANQGSEA. Trimming shortened V by 8 bases and J by 7 bases, and 15 bases separated the two germline ends. The CDR3 contains 12 residues. CDR3 loop: CSSKGGGNEQFF. The CDR3 DNA follows: TGCAGCTCCAAGGGTGGAGGTAATGAGCAGTTCTTC.

The chain has TRBV2 and TRBJ2-1, with 11 bases identical to TRBD2. Trimming at V came to 3 bases and at J to 9 bases, leaving 7 bases not matched to a gene. The V gene's germline CDR1 is SNHLY and CDR2 FYNNEI. This CDR3 contains 15 residues. The CDR3 loop is CASSDSGRARPEQFF. CDR3 bases: TGTGCCAGCAGTGATAGCGGGAGGGCCAGGCCTGAGCAGTTCTTC.

This clone was seen a single time. As DNA, the CDR3 is TGTGCCAGCAGCCGATGGAGACAGACAGGACCAAACACTGAAGCTTTCTTT. Translating gives CASSRWRQTGPNTEAFF. The genes are TRBV7-6 and TRBJ1-1; possibly TRBD1 for D (6 bases). V was pared by 5 bases and J by 2 bases, with 21 bases between. The CDR3 extends over 17 amino acids. CDR1 and CDR2 (germline): SGHVS, FNYEAQ.

CDR3 nucleotide sequence: TGTGCCTGGGGACGGGGGGGCTACGAGCAGTACTTC. Translation: CAWGRGGYEQYF. V gene TRBV30 combines with J gene TRBJ2-7; 8 nucleotides align to TRBD2. Germline assignment: CDR1 GTSNPN and CDR2 SVGIG (reference sequence). The CDR3 is 12 residues long. V trimming: 5 bases; J trimming: 3 bases; junction bases outside the gene matches: 3.

The CDR3 DNA sequence: TGTGCCAGCAGCTTAGGCGGGACAGCGAACACTGAAGCTTTCTTT. This sequence encodes CASSLGGTANTEAFF. The V call is TRBV7-2, the J call TRBJ1-1, with TRBD1 identical over 7 bases. Trimming cost V 1 base and J 1 base; bases outside gene matches: 3. The CDR3 sequence is 15 residues long. CDR1 is SGHTA, CDR2 FQGNSA, per germline.

The chain combines TRBV13 with TRBJ2-3; perhaps TRBD1 as D (5 bases). Germline CDR1 is PRHDT and CDR2 is FYEKMQ (reference sequence). V was cut by 5 bases and J by 5 bases, with 20 bases left in between. The CDR3 covers 16 residues. CDR3 sequence reads: CASSPQTVAWGDTQYF. The CDR3 DNA reads as TGTGCCAGCAGCCCCCAGACAGTTGCTTGGGGAGATACGCAGTATTTT.

The chain joins TRBV18 to TRBJ2-5; no firm D call. CDR3 length: 13 amino acids. V was shortened by 3 bases and J by 2 bases, with 7 bases between the two germline ends. Germline CDR1 is KGHSH and CDR2 is LQKENI. The CDR3 protein is CASSPGRQETQYF. DNA of the CDR3: TGTGCCAGCTCACCGGGCAGACAAGAGACCCAGTACTTC.

The V gene is TRBV7-3, the J gene TRBJ2-1, with 8 bases lining up with TRBD2. The CDR3 covers 16 residues. V dropped 4 bases and J dropped 7; count of bases not matched to a gene: 12. CDR1 and CDR2 from the germline V gene are SGHTA and FQGTGA. As DNA, the CDR3 is TGTGCCAGCAGCTCCCAGGGAGGGGTAGCGGGAAATGAGCAGTTCTTC. It yields the protein CASSSQGGVAGNEQFF.

The chain couples TRBV18 to TRBJ1-4, with D possibly being TRBD1 (6 bases). Looked up from germline, CDR1 is KGHSH and CDR2 is LQKENI. V was clipped by 0 bases and J by 7 bases, with 12 bases between them. This CDR3 is built from 15 residues. The CDR3 region is CASSPPGGGSEKLFF. CDR3 sequence (DNA): TGTGCCAGCTCACCACCGGGGGGGGGCAGTGAAAAACTGTTTTTT.

The chain links TRBV11-2 to TRBJ2-7; 7 nucleotides line up with TRBD2. The trim removed 0 bases at V and 3 bases at J, leaving 5 bases unmatched. This CDR3 region has 15 residues. Germline CDR1 is SGHAT and CDR2 is FQNNGV. The CDR3 region is CASSLDGASGYEQYF. CDR3 sequence (DNA): TGTGCCAGCAGCTTAGATGGCGCTAGCGGCTACGAGCAGTACTTC.

The V gene is TRBV5-4, the J gene TRBJ1-6; no firm D call. The CDR3 covers 16 residues. Trimming left V 0 bases short and J 4 bases short, with 11 bases between. CDR1 is SGHNT and CDR2 is YYREEE in the germline V gene (reference sequence). CDR3 sequence reads: CASSLDSRLYNSPLHF. Here the CDR3 DNA reads TGTGCCAGCAGCTTGGACAGTCGTTTGTATAATTCACCCCTCCACTTT.

This sequence joins TRBV3-1 (or the pseudogene TRBV3-2) and TRBJ2-3; weak D call: TRBD1 (5 bases). V was shortened by 1 base and J by 0 bases, with 8 bases between the two germline ends. The CDR3 totals 15 residues. The germline V gene encodes CDR1 LGHDT and CDR2 YNNKEL (reference sequence). In nucleotides, the CDR3 is TGTGCCAGCAGCCAAGGGACAACTAGCACAGATACGCAGTATTTT. Protein product: CASSQGTTSTDTQYF.

This chain uses TRBV7-2 with TRBJ1-2; D is possibly TRBD1 (6 bases). Trimming shortened V by 5 bases and J by 4 bases, and 17 bases separated the two germline ends. In germline, CDR1 is SGHTA, CDR2 FQGNSA. The CDR3 runs to 15 residues. CDR3 sequence (DNA): TGTGCCAGCAGCCCGCCCCGACAGGTCATCTATGGCTACACCTTC. Amino acids: CASSPPRQVIYGYTF.

The genes are TRBV18 and TRBJ1-5, with no clear D. V was pared by 7 bases and J by 7 bases, with 14 bases between. The germline CDR1 and CDR2 sequences are KGHSH and LQKENI. This CDR3 comprises 13 residues. CDR3 protein: CASCIAAGQPQHF. CDR3 bases: TGTGCCAGCTGCATTGCTGCAGGACAGCCCCAGCATTTT.

The CDR3 protein is CASSGIGRTSGNTGELFF. The DNA for the CDR3 is TGTGCCAGCAGCGGAATAGGACGGACTAGCGGAAACACCGGGGAGCTGTTTTTT. The gene calls are TRBV9 and TRBJ2-2; TRBD2 aligns across 10 bases. This CDR3 contains 18 residues. V was clipped by 3 bases and J by 2 bases; unmatched bases: 10. Per the germline V gene, CDR1 is SGDLS and CDR2 is YYNGEE.

V is TRBV18 and J is TRBJ1-6; 9 positions agree with TRBD1. Trimming took 6 bases from V and 9 from J; bases not matched to a gene: 9. The CDR3 length is 15 residues. CDR1 and CDR2 from the germline V gene are KGHSH and LQKENI. DNA of the CDR3: TGTGCCAGCTCCCCCGGGACAGGGAGAGCTTCACCCCTCCACTTT. It encodes CASSPGTGRASPLHF.

This chain links TRBV12-5 with TRBJ2-1, with D perhaps matching TRBD1 (6 bases). The CDR3 length is 13 residues. Between the trimmed V and J ends, which lost 7 bases and 4 bases, there was a span of 11 bases. The germline V gene encodes CDR1 LGHNT and CDR2 FRNRAP. CDR3: CASVGTPYNEQFF. CDR3 DNA: TGTGCTAGTGTGGGGACACCTTACAATGAGCAGTTCTTC.

V gene TRBV5-4 combines with J gene TRBJ1-1; D may be TRBD1 (5 bases). Germline assignment: CDR1 SGHNT and CDR2 YYREEE (reference sequence). The length of the CDR3 is 15 residues. V lost 4 bases and J 0 bases, leaving 13 bases between the germline ends. CDR3 sequence: CASSATEPMNTEAFF. The DNA of the CDR3 is TGTGCCAGCAGCGCGACAGAACCCATGAACACTGAAGCTTTCTTT. Full variable domain (remainder filled in from reference TRBV5-4 and TRBJ1-1): ETGVTQSPTHLIKTRGQQVTLRCSSQSGHNTVSWYQQALGQGPQFIFQYYREEENGRGNFPPRFSGLQFPNYSSELNVNALELDDSALYLCASSATEPMNTEAFFGQGTRLTVV.

V gene TRBV6-5 combines with J gene TRBJ2-1; D possibly corresponds to TRBD2 (5 bases). V lost 6 bases to trimming and J lost 9 bases, with 12 bases between them. CDR1 and CDR2 from the germline V gene are MNHEY and SVGAGI. The CDR3 covers 12 residues. The CDR3: CASSSGNREQFF. CDR3 coding DNA: TGTGCCAGCAGCTCGGGAAACCGTGAGCAGTTCTTC.

Turning to this clone: The same CDR3 arises from other DNA sequences in this sample as well. CDR3 nucleotides: TGCGCCAGCAGCCAAGATAGAGGGACTGGGTACGAGCAGTACTTC. Amino acid sequence: CASSQDRGTGYEQYF. The chain uses TRBV4-3 and TRBJ2-7, with D possibly matching TRBD2 (6 bases). CDR3 length: 15 amino acids. The germline CDR1 and CDR2 sequences are LGHNA and YSLEER. Trimming took 0 bases from V and 4 from J, leaving 13 bases between them.

The chain carries TRBV18 and TRBJ1-2; 9 bases are shared with TRBD1. The CDR3 covers 14 residues. V was pared by 4 bases and J by 7 bases, with 7 bases of the junction left unmatched. The germline V gene has CDR1 KGHSH and CDR2 LQKENI. CDR3 sequence: CASSLEQGAVGYTF. The CDR3 region has the DNA TGTGCCAGCTCACTTGAACAGGGGGCGGTTGGCTACACCTTC.

This clone showed up just a few times. This chain uses TRBV10-3 with TRBJ1-1, with D possibly matching TRBD1 (5 bases). V lost 10 bases to trimming and J lost 1 base, with 13 bases between them. Germline V lookup: CDR1 ENHRY, CDR2 SYGVKD. The CDR3 is made up of 13 amino acids. CDR3 DNA sequence: TGTGCCAGCTGGGACTTACAGAACACTGAAGCTTTCTTT. Translation: CASWDLQNTEAFF.

The J gene is TRBJ1-2, the V gene TRBV6-5; 7 bases agree with TRBD1. The CDR3 totals 14 residues. Germline loops: CDR1 MNHEY, CDR2 SVGAGI. The junction had 9 bases not matched to a gene; V was cut back by 5 bases and J by 6 bases. The CDR3 spells CASSTGATGHGYTF. In DNA, the CDR3 is TGTGCCAGCAGTACCGGGGCGACAGGGCATGGCTACACCTTC.